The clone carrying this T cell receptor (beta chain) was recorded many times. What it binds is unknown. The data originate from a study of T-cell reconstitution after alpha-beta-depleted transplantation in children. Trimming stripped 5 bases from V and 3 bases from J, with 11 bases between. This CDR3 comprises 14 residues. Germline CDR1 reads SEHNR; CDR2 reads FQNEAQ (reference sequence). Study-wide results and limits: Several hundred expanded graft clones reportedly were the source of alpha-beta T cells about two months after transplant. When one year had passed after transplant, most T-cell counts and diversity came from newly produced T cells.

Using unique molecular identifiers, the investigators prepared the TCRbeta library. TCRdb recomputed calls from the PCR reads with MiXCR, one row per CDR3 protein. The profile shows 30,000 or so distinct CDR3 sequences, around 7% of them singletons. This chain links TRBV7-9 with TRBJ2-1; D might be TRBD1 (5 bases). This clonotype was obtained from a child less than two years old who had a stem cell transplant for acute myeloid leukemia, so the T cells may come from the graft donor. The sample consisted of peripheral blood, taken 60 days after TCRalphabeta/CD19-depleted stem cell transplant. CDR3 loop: CASSKPRDYNEQFF. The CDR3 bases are TGTGCCAGCAGCAAACCCAGGGACTACAATGAGCAGTTCTTC. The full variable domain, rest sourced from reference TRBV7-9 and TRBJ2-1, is DTGVSQNPRHKITKRGQNVTFRCDPISEHNRLYWYRQTLGQGPEFLTYFQNEAQLEKSRLLSDRFSAERPKGSFSTLEIQRTEQGDSAMYLCASSKPRDYNEQFFGPGTRLTVL.